This T cell receptor (beta chain) was sequenced in a study of PD-1 blockade in classical Hodgkin lymphoma. Study information: Administration of nivolumab to patients was at 3 mg/kg intravenously every 2 weeks.

J gave up 2 bases and V 2 bases, and 17 bases lay outside the gene matches. The CDR3 covers 19 residues. The germline CDR1 and CDR2 sequences are MGHRA and YSYEKL. Time point here: cycle 4 day 1 (C4D1), after more than 5 weeks of nivolumab. Relapses following autologous stem cell transplantation were seen in all patients, with brentuximab vedotin exposure varying. Magnetic negative selection of thawed PBMCs was the method by which CD4+ T cells were purified. The study, taken as a whole, reports: Exclusion applied to patients who initiated nivolumab less than 1 year following ASCT.

As for this clone: As yet, its antigen is unknown.

Measured with immunoSEQ multiplex PCR; TCRdb has only the in-frame clones, and not every one. The repertoire includes roughly 18,000 clones, about 75% of them detected once, and around 2.3% sits in the top ten. The sample in question was CD4+ T cells from blood, obtained before the fourth cycle of nivolumab. V gene TRBV4-1 combines with J gene TRBJ1-1; 7 nucleotides align to TRBD1. This sequence originates from a human donor with classical Hodgkin lymphoma. The CDR3 coding sequence is TGCGCCAGCAGCCAAATTTTAACGTCCCAACAGGGGCTCAACACTGAAGCTTTCTTT. Protein product: CASSQILTSQQGLNTEAFF.